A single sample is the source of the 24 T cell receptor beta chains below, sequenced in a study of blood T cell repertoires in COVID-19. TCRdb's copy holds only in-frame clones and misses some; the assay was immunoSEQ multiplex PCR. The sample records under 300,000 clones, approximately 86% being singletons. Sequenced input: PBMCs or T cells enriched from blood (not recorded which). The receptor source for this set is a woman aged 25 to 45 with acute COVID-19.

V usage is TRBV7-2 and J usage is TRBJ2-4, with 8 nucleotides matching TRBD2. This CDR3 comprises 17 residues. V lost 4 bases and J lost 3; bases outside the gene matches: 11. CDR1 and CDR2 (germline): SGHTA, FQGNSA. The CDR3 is CASSSKGAGAGKNIQYF. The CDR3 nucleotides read TGTGCCAGCAGCTCCAAGGGAGCGGGGGCGGGCAAAAACATTCAGTACTTC. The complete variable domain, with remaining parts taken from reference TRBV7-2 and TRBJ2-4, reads GAGVSQSPSNKVTEKGKDVELRCDPISGHTALYWYRQSLGQGLEFLIYFQGNSAPDKSGLPSDRFSAERTGGSVSTLTIQRTQQEDSAVYLCASSSKGAGAGKNIQYFGAGTRLSVL.

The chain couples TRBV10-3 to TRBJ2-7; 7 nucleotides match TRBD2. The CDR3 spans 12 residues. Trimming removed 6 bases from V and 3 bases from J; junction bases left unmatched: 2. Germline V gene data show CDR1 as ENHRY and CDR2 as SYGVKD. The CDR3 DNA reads TGTGCCATCAGGGCTAGCGGCTACGAGCAGTACTTC. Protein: CAIRASGYEQYF.

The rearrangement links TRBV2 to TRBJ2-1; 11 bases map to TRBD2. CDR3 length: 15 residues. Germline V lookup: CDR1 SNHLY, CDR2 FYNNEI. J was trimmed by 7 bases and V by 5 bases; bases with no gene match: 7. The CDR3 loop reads CASSFPGLAANEQFF. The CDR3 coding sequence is TGTGCCAGCAGTTTCCCGGGACTAGCGGCGAATGAGCAGTTCTTC. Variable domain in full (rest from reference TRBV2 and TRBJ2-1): EPEVTQTPSHQVTQMGQEVILRCVPISNHLYFYWYRQILGQKVEFLVSFYNNEISEKSEIFDDQFSVERPDGSNFTLKIRSTKLEDSAMYFCASSFPGLAANEQFFGPGTRLTVL.

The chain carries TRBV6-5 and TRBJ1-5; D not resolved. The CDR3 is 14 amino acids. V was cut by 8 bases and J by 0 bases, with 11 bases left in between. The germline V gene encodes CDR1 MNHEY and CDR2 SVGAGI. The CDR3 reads CASRHHYSNQPQHF. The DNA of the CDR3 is TGTGCCAGCCGACACCATTATAGCAATCAGCCCCAGCATTTT.

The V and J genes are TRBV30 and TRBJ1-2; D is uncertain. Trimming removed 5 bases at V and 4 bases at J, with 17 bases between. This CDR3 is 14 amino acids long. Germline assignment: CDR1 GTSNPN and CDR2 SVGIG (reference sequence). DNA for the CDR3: TGTGCCTGGGGAGGAACGAGTTCTAGCTATGGCTACACCTTC. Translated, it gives CAWGGTSSSYGYTF.

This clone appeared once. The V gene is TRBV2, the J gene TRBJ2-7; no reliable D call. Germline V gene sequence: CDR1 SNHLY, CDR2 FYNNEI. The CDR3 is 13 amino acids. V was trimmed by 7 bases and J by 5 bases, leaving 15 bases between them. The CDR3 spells CASTNPGSHEQYF. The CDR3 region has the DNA TGTGCCAGCACCAACCCGGGTTCCCACGAGCAGTACTTC.

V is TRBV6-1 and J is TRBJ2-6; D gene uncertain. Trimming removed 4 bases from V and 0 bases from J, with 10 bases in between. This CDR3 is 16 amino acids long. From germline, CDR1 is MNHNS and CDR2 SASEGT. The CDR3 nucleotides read TGTGCCAGCAGTGCCCGCGGAACCTCTGGGGCCAACGTCCTGACTTTC. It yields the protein CASSARGTSGANVLTF.

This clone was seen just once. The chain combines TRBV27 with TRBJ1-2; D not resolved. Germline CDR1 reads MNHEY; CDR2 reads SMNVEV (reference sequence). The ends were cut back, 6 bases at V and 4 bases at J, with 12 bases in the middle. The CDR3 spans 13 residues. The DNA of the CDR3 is TGTGCCAGCAGCCCCAGGATTGGCTATGGCTACACCTTC. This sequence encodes CASSPRIGYGYTF.

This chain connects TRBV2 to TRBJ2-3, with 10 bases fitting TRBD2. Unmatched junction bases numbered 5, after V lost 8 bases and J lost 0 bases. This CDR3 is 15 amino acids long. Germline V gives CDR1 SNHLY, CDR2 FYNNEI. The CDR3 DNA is TGTGCCAGCGCGGAGCGGGGGGGTAGCACAGATACGCAGTATTTT. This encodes CASAERGGSTDTQYF.

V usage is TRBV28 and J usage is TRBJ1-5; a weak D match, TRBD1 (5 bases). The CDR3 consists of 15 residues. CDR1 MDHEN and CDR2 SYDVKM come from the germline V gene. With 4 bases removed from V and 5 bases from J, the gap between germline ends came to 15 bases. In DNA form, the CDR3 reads TGTGCCAGCAGTTCACCTGACAGCGCCCATCAGCCCCAGCATTTT. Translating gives CASSSPDSAHQPQHF.

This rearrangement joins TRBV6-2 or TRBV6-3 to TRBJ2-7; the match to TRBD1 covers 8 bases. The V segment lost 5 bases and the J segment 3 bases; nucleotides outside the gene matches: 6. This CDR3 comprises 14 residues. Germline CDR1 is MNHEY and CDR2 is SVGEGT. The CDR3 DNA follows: TGTGCCAGCAGTCAGGACAGGGTCCTCTACGAGCAGTACTTC. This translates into CASSQDRVLYEQYF.

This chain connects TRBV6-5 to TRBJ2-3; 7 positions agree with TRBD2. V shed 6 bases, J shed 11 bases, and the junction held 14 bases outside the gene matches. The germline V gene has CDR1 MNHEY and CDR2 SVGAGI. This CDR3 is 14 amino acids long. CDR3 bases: TGTGCCAGCAGCATACGGCCAAGCGGGACTCAGCAGTATTTT. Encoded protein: CASSIRPSGTQQYF.

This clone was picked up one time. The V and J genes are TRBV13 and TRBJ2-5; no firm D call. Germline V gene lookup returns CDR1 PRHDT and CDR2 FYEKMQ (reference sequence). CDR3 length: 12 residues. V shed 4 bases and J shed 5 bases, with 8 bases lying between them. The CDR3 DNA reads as TGTGCCAGCAGCTCCCCCTTTGAGACCCAGTACTTC. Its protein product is CASSSPFETQYF.

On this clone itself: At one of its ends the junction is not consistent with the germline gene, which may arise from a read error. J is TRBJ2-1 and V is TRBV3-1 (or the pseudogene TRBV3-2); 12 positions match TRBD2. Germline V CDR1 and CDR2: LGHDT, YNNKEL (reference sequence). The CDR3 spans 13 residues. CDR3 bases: TGTGCCAGCAGCCAAGAAGGACTAGCGGGGTTGATCTTC. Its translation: CASSQEGLAGLIF.

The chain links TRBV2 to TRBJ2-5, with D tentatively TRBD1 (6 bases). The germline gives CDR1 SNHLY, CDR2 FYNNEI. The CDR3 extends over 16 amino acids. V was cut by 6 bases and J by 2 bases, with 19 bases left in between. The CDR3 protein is CASRSILNDRQETQYF. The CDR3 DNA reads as TGTGCCAGCAGGAGCATTTTGAATGACAGGCAAGAGACCCAGTACTTC.

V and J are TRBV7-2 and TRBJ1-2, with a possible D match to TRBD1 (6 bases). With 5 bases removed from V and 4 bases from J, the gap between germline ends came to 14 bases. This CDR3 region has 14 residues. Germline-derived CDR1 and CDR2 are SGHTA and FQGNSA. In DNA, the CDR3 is TGTGCCAGCAGCCTAATGGACAGTCCCTATGGCTACACCTTC. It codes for CASSLMDSPYGYTF.

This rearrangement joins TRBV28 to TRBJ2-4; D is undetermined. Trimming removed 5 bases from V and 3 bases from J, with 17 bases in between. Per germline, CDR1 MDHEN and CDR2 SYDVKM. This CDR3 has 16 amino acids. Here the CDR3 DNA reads TGTGCCAGCAGTCCCCGTGGTGCGGCAATCAAAAACATTCAGTACTTC. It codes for CASSPRGAAIKNIQYF.

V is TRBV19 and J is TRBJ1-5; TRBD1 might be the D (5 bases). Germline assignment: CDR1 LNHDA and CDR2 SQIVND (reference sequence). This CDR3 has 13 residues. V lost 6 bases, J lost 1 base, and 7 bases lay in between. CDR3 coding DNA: TGTGCCAGTAGGGAGGGGAGCAATCAGCCCCAGCATTTT. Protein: CASREGSNQPQHF.

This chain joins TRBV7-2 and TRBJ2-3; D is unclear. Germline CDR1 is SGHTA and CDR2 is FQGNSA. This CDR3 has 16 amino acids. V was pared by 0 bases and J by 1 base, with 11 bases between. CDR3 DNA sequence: TGTGCCAGCAGCTTAGCGGGTACTACACGCACAGATACGCAGTATTTT. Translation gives CASSLAGTTRTDTQYF.

The CDR3 DNA is TGTGCCAGCAGTAAGGACTACTCCTACGAGCAGTACTTC. Translation gives CASSKDYSYEQYF. V is TRBV6-5 and J is TRBJ2-7; D perhaps matches TRBD2 (6 bases). The CDR3 runs to 13 residues. V lost 5 bases and J 0 bases, leaving 8 bases between the germline ends. Germline lookup yields CDR1 MNHEY and CDR2 SVGAGI.

CDR3 sequence (DNA): TGTGCCAGCAGGGCAGGACTAGCGGGAGGTCACAATGAGCAGTTCTTC. Translation: CASRAGLAGGHNEQFF. The rearrangement links TRBV2 to TRBJ2-1; 14 nucleotides line up with TRBD2. Germline lookup yields CDR1 SNHLY and CDR2 FYNNEI. The CDR3 spans 16 residues. J lost 5 bases, V lost 6 bases, and 6 bases had no gene match.

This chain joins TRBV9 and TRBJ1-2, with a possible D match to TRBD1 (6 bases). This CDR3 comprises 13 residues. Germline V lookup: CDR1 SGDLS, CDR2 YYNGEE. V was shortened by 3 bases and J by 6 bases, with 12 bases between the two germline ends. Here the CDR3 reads CASSASPGDGYTF. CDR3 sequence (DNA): TGTGCCAGCAGCGCGAGCCCAGGGGATGGCTACACCTTC.

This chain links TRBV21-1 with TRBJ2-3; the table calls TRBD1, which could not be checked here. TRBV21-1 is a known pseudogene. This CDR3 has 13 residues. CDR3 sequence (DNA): TGTGCCATCGAGCAGGGGGTCACAGATACGCAGTATTTT. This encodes CAIEQGVTDTQYF.

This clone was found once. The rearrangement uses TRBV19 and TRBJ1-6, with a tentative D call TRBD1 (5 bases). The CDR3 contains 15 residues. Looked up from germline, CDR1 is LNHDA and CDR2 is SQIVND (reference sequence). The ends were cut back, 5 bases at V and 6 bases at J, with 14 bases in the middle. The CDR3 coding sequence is TGTGCCAGTAGTCCACAAAGCCAGGGTAATTCACCCCTCCACTTT. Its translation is CASSPQSQGNSPLHF.